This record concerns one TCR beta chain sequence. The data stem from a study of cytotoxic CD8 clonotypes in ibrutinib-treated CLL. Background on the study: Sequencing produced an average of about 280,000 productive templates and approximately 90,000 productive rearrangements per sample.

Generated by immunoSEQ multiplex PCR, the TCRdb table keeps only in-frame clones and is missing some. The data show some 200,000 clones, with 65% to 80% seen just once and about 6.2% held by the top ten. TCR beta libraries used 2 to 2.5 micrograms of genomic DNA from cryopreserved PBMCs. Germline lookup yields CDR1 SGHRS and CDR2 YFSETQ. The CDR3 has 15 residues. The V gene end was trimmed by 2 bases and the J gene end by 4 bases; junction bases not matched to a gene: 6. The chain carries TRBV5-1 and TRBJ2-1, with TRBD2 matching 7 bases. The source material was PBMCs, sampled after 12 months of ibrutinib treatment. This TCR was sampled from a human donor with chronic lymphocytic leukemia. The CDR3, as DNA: TGCGCCAGCAGCTTAGGCGGGGAGGGATACAATGAGCAGTTCTTC. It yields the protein CASSLGGEGYNEQFF.